The next 7 T cell receptor beta chains were all read from a single sample in a study of blood T cell repertoires in COVID-19. Sequencing used immunoSEQ multiplex PCR; TCRdb keeps in-frame clones, though not all of them. The table has 370,000 or so clones, more than 75% seen once. Source material: PBMCs or T cells enriched from blood (not recorded which). The receptors were sampled from a man between 25 and 39 years old who had recovered from COVID-19.

Note on this clone: At one of its ends the junction is not consistent with the germline gene, which may arise from a read error. V and J are TRBV27 and TRBJ1-2, with TRBD1 identical over 8 bases. Germline V CDR1 and CDR2: MNHEY, SMNVEV (reference sequence). The CDR3 consists of 15 residues. The DNA of the CDR3 is TGTGCCAGCAGTCTATCCACAGGGGGAATCTATGGCTACACCTTC. This translates into CASSLSTGGIYGYTF.

The chain combines TRBV7-8 with TRBJ1-4; D may be TRBD1 (6 bases). V was pared by 0 bases and J by 5 bases, with 13 bases between. The CDR3 consists of 16 residues. CDR1 and CDR2 from the germline V gene are SGHVS and FQNEAQ. CDR3 region: CASSLAGGGVNEKLFF. The DNA for the CDR3 is TGTGCCAGCAGCTTAGCGGGTGGGGGCGTAAATGAAAAACTGTTTTTT. The full variable domain, completed using reference TRBV7-8 and TRBJ1-4, is GAGVSQSPRYKVAKRGQDVALRCDPISGHVSLFWYQQALGQGPEFLTYFQNEAQLDKSGLPSDRFFAERPEGSVSTLKIQRTQQEDSAVYLCASSLAGGGVNEKLFFGSGTQLSVL.

V and J are TRBV5-1 and TRBJ1-6; tentative D call: TRBD1 (5 bases). There are 15 residues in the CDR3. Germline V gene data show CDR1 as SGHRS and CDR2 as YFSETQ. V lost 3 bases and J lost 10, with 17 bases in between. The CDR3 spells CASSSQAEGNSPLHF. DNA for the CDR3: TGCGCCAGCAGCTCACAGGCGGAGGGGAACTCACCCCTCCACTTT.

The rearrangement uses TRBV19 and TRBJ1-2, with D possibly matching TRBD1 (5 bases). The germline V gene has CDR1 LNHDA and CDR2 SQIVND (reference sequence). V was clipped by 5 bases and J by 5 bases, with 12 bases between them. The CDR3 extends over 13 amino acids. CDR3 protein: CASSPRGGYGYTF. In nucleotides, the CDR3 is TGTGCCAGTAGTCCGCGTGGGGGGTATGGCTACACCTTC.

The chain couples TRBV18 to TRBJ1-1; 10 nucleotides agree with TRBD1. Trimming cost V 1 base and J 0 bases; bases outside gene matches: 8. There are 18 residues in the CDR3. Germline values: CDR1 KGHSH, CDR2 LQKENI. The DNA for the CDR3 is TGTGCCAGCTCACCACGGACAGGGGGGTCGGTGATGAACACTGAAGCTTTCTTT. Translation: CASSPRTGGSVMNTEAFF. Using reference TRBV18 and TRBJ1-1 for the parts outside the CDR3, the full variable domain is NAGVMQNPRHLVRRRGQEARLRCSPMKGHSHVYWYRQLPEEGLKFMVYLQKENIIDESGMPKERFSAEFPKEGPSILRIQQVVRGDSAAYFCASSPRTGGSVMNTEAFFGQGTRLTVV.

This clone was seen once. The V call is TRBV6-1, the J call TRBJ1-1; TRBD1 is a possible D gene (5 bases). The CDR3 length is 15 residues. Germline CDR1 MNHNS, CDR2 SASEGT. The V end was cut by 0 bases, the J end by 0 bases, with 8 bases between. The CDR3 loop reads CASSEAGGVNTEAFF. In DNA, the CDR3 is TGTGCCAGCAGTGAAGCGGGGGGAGTGAACACTGAAGCTTTCTTT.

The V gene is TRBV18, the J gene TRBJ2-4; D remains ambiguous. V lost 5 bases to trimming and J lost 4 bases, with 15 bases between them. The CDR3 length is 15 residues. CDR1 and CDR2 from the germline V gene are KGHSH and LQKENI. Here the CDR3 DNA reads TGTGCCAGCTCATTGATCTTCAGTCCGAAAAACATTCAGTACTTC. The encoded protein is CASSLIFSPKNIQYF.